This T cell receptor beta chain was sequenced in a study of response to subunit inactivated influenza vaccine. One entry per CDR3 protein, called by TCRdb with MiXCR from the RT-PCR reads. The sample carries some 500,000 distinct CDR3 sequences, more than 15% recorded once. Sequenced material: CD4+ T cells sorted from PBMCs, taken around 25 months after vaccination. The sequence came from a man between 50 and 70 years old who received an inactivated influenza vaccine.

This chain's CDR3 is CAARGQNTGELFF. The CDR3 bases are TGTGCCGCTCGAGGTCAGAACACCGGGGAGCTGTTTTTT. V gene TRBV6-1 combines with J gene TRBJ2-2; the D is unclear. The ends were cut back, 11 bases at V and 1 base at J, with 11 bases in the middle. CDR1 MNHNS and CDR2 SASEGT come from the germline V gene. CDR3 length equals 13 residues.